This entry lists 18 T cell receptor beta chains sequenced from one sample in a study of human T cells and chemical hapten exposure. TCRdb re-called the RACE reads with MiXCR, one entry per CDR3 protein. The repertoire includes 300,000 to 450,000 distinct CDR3 sequences, 5.1% of them detected once, and 2.6% sits in the top ten. Specified time point: pre-sensitization, week 0. Treatment noted: therapeutic diphenylcyclopropenone sensitization with weekly scalp DPC. Sequencing used whole blood, obtained in connection with sensitization to the hapten diphenylcyclopropenone (DPC). These receptors were taken from a woman aged 50 to 60 with alopecia areata. Some clones in this sample may be carry-over from other donors' samples.

Many counts were recorded for this clonotype. The rearrangement uses TRBV4-1 and TRBJ2-3, with D perhaps matching TRBD2 (6 bases). CDR3 length equals 14 residues. With 4 bases removed from V and 2 bases from J, the gap between germline ends came to 10 bases. Germline assignment: CDR1 MGHRA and CDR2 YSYEKL. CDR3 region: CASSRDLITDTQYF. CDR3 bases: TGCGCCAGCAGCCGGGACTTAATCACAGATACGCAGTATTTT.

This clonotype occurred a few times. The chain joins TRBV10-3 to TRBJ2-3, with 10 bases identical to TRBD2. There are 16 residues in the CDR3. Germline assignment: CDR1 ENHRY and CDR2 SYGVKD. Unmatched junction bases numbered 11, after V lost 5 bases and J lost 6 bases. The CDR3 region has the DNA TGTGCCATCAGTTCGTCCGGGACTAGCGACGCGGATACGCAGTATTTT. It is translated as CAISSSGTSDADTQYF.

Ten or more counts support this clonotype. The chain combines TRBV12-3 or TRBV12-4 with TRBJ2-5, with 8 bases fitting TRBD2. CDR3 length: 14 residues. V lost 8 bases to trimming and J lost 1 base; unmatched junction nucleotides: 6. CDR3 sequence: CASHAGGSQETQYF. Written as DNA, the CDR3 is TGTGCCAGCCACGCGGGGGGTAGCCAAGAGACCCAGTACTTC.

This clonotype was detected many times. This sequence joins TRBV9 and TRBJ2-7, with D tentatively TRBD1 (5 bases). Trimming shortened V by 4 bases and J by 1 base, and 15 bases separated the two germline ends. The CDR3 runs to 15 residues. Germline CDR1 is SGDLS and CDR2 is YYNGEE. The DNA for the CDR3 is TGTGCCAGCAGCCCCCAGCAGGGTTGGTCCTACGAGCAGTACTTC. Protein: CASSPQQGWSYEQYF.

This clonotype appeared a single time. Here the CDR3 DNA reads TGTGCCAGCAGCCCGGACCGGGGAACCAGGGCTTTCTTT. This codes for CASSPDRGTRAFF. The chain combines TRBV7-8 with TRBJ1-1; no firm D call. Looked up from germline, CDR1 is SGHVS and CDR2 is FQNEAQ. This CDR3 region has 13 residues. V lost 5 bases and J 11 bases, leaving 18 bases between the germline ends.

The sample holds a few counts of this clonotype. The chain has TRBV12-3 or TRBV12-4 and TRBJ1-1; TRBD1 is a possible D gene (6 bases). The CDR3 has 16 residues. The germline V and J ends were trimmed by 4 bases and 4 bases, with 19 bases remaining between them. The chain's CDR3 is CASSSLPTGYITEAFF. CDR3 DNA: TGTGCCAGCAGTTCCCTCCCCACAGGGTATATCACTGAAGCTTTCTTT.

In DNA, the CDR3 is TGTGCCAGCAGCTTTCGAGCTTCGGAGCTGTTTTTT. It encodes CASSFRASELFF. This sequence joins TRBV7-2 and TRBJ2-2; D is unclear. This CDR3 has 12 residues. V lost 3 bases, J lost 10 bases, and 9 bases lay in between. CDR1 and CDR2 from the germline V gene are SGHTA and FQGNSA.

This clonotype was observed at least ten times. The chain has TRBV11-2 and TRBJ2-7, with TRBD2 identical over 13 bases. Trimming removed 3 bases from V and 4 bases from J; junction bases left unmatched: 3. The germline gives CDR1 SGHAT, CDR2 FQNNGV. The CDR3 has 15 residues. CDR3 loop: CASSFGTSGTYEQYF. CDR3 nucleotide sequence: TGTGCCAGCAGCTTCGGGACTAGCGGGACGTACGAGCAGTACTTC.

This clonotype showed up just a few times. The rearrangement joins TRBV20-1 to TRBJ2-5; D is unclear. Germline V gene sequence: CDR1 DFQATT, CDR2 SNEGSKA (reference sequence). Trimming took 6 bases from V and 2 from J, leaving 16 bases between them. The CDR3 extends over 14 amino acids. CDR3 coding DNA: TGCAGTGCCAAAGGACGGTGGGCACAAGAGACCCAGTACTTC. It yields the protein CSAKGRWAQETQYF.

This clonotype was seen ten or more times. The rearrangement links TRBV7-9 to TRBJ2-3; 8 positions agree with TRBD1. The CDR3 loop spans 15 amino acids. V trimming: 2 bases; J trimming: 3 bases; junction bases outside the gene matches: 4. Germline assignment: CDR1 SEHNR and CDR2 FQNEAQ (reference sequence). The CDR3 DNA is TGTGCCAGCAGCTTAATCCAGGGGGCGACAGATACGCAGTATTTT. As protein: CASSLIQGATDTQYF.

This clonotype came up many times. This chain joins TRBV12-3 or TRBV12-4 and TRBJ1-5; D ambiguous. V was clipped by 6 bases and J by 9 bases, with 15 bases between them. CDR3 size: 13 residues. Here the CDR3 reads CASRRFPDAPQHF. For the CDR3, the DNA is TGTGCCAGCAGGCGGTTCCCGGACGCGCCCCAGCATTTT.

This clonotype was counted a few times. The chain links TRBV13 to TRBJ1-6, with TRBD1 matching over 8 bases. Germline loops: CDR1 PRHDT, CDR2 FYEKMQ (reference sequence). There are 16 residues in the CDR3. V was pared by 5 bases and J by 3 bases, with 6 bases of the junction left unmatched. The CDR3 DNA is TGTGCCAGCAGCCTCGGACAGGGAAACTATAATTCACCCCTCCACTTT. This sequence encodes CASSLGQGNYNSPLHF.

At least ten counts were recorded for this clonotype. The gene calls are TRBV29-1 and TRBJ1-1, with no clear D. The CDR3 has 16 residues. V was shortened by 0 bases and J by 0 bases, with 14 bases between the two germline ends. The germline gives CDR1 SQVTM, CDR2 ANQGSEA. The CDR3 loop is CSVEDEGTRMNTEAFF. The CDR3 DNA sequence: TGCAGCGTTGAAGATGAGGGTACGCGAATGAACACTGAAGCTTTCTTT.

This clonotype was recorded at least ten times. This chain joins TRBV7-8 and TRBJ2-3; D remains ambiguous. V dropped 11 bases and J dropped 2 bases, with 11 bases sitting between them. There are 12 residues in the CDR3. Germline V gives CDR1 SGHVS, CDR2 FQNEAQ. Here the CDR3 reads CASLMITDTQYF. In nucleotides, the CDR3 is TGTGCCTCCTTAATGATCACAGATACGCAGTATTTT.

This clonotype came up many times. V and J are TRBV7-8 and TRBJ2-1; TRBD2 matches at 9 bases. The junction had 14 bases not matched to a gene; V was cut back by 2 bases and J by 0 bases. Germline CDR1 SGHVS, CDR2 FQNEAQ. The CDR3 length is 20 residues. CDR3 sequence (DNA): TGTGCCAGCAGCTTAAGGGGGGCGGAGACTAGCGGTCGCTCCTACAATGAGCAGTTCTTC. It encodes CASSLRGAETSGRSYNEQFF.

The chain has TRBV18 and TRBJ2-4; a possible D gene is TRBD2 (5 bases). The germline gives CDR1 KGHSH, CDR2 LQKENI. V shed 0 bases and J shed 0 bases, with 9 bases lying between them. CDR3 length: 16 residues. In DNA form, the CDR3 reads TGTGCCAGCTCACCACCGACGGGAAAAGCCAAAAACATTCAGTACTTC. Translated: CASSPPTGKAKNIQYF.

This clonotype was counted ten times or more. The rearrangement uses TRBV7-9 and TRBJ1-1; no reliable D call. The germline V gene has CDR1 SEHNR and CDR2 FQNEAQ (reference sequence). CDR3 length: 13 residues. The V gene lost 7 bases and the J gene lost 10 bases, with 19 bases spanning the gap. CDR3 coding DNA: TGTGCCAGCACCACTTCCAGTCCCCGGGGAGCTTTCTTT. Residues: CASTTSSPRGAFF.

The sample holds many counts of this clonotype. This sequence joins TRBV11-2 and TRBJ2-7; D gene ambiguous. Trimming took off 0 bases at V and 0 bases at J, with 9 bases between the two ends. CDR1 SGHAT and CDR2 FQNNGV come from the germline V gene. The CDR3 loop spans 15 amino acids. CDR3 coding DNA: TGTGCCAGCAGCTTAGAACAGAGTTACTCCTACGAGCAGTACTTC. It specifies CASSLEQSYSYEQYF. Filled out from reference TRBV11-2 and TRBJ2-7, the complete variable domain reads EAGVAQSPRYKIIEKRQSVAFWCNPISGHATLYWYQQILGQGPKLLIQFQNNGVVDDSQLPKDRFSAERLKGVDSTLKIQPAKLEDSAVYLCASSLEQSYSYEQYFGPGTRLTVT.